What follows are 15 T cell receptor beta chains derived from one specimen sequenced in a study of T cells expressing NK-cell markers. TCRdb processed the 5' RACE reads again and assigns one entry to each CDR3 protein, with no DNA. The table for this sample gives 500,000 to 700,000 distinct CDR3 sequences. Sequenced: blood T cells: a sorted CD56 or NKG2C T cell subset, CD4+ or CD8+ T cells, or bulk PBMC T cells (not recorded which). The receptor source for this set is a young man in good health.

The V gene is TRBV24-1, the J gene TRBJ2-3; the D gene TCRdb calls, TRBD1, cannot be checked with no DNA. Germline V gives CDR1 KGHDR, CDR2 SFDVKD. This CDR3 contains 16 residues. The CDR3 spells CATSDFGGSLADTQYF.

The chain carries TRBV9 and TRBJ2-1; TCRdb's D call of TRBD2 is untestable without DNA. The germline gives CDR1 SGDLS, CDR2 YYNGEE. This CDR3 spans 17 amino acids. The CDR3 here is CASSVVSGLSSYNEQFF.

The rearrangement uses TRBV27 and TRBJ2-1; TCRdb calls TRBD2, which cannot be checked without DNA. Germline V gives CDR1 MNHEY, CDR2 SMNVEV (reference sequence). The CDR3 totals 15 residues. The CDR3 here is CASTNPSGRVDEQFF.

CDR3 protein: CAISEKIGGNNEQFF. The chain is built from TRBV10-3 and TRBJ2-1; absent DNA, TCRdb's TRBD2 call cannot be checked. The germline V gene encodes CDR1 ENHRY and CDR2 SYGVKD. This CDR3 has 15 amino acids.

V is TRBV6-2 or TRBV6-3 and J is TRBJ1-6. Looked up from germline, CDR1 is MNHEY and CDR2 is SVGEGT. This CDR3 has 17 residues. The CDR3 sequence is CASSRYPSTGWDSPLHF.

The V gene is TRBV15, the J gene TRBJ2-7; TCRdb proposes TRBD2, but this gene call is untestable without DNA. Germline V gene data show CDR1 as LNHNV and CDR2 as YYDKDF (reference sequence). The CDR3 length is 15 residues. CDR3 residues: CATSRERAAPYEQYF.

The J gene is TRBJ2-6, the V gene TRBV11-2; checking the TCRdb D call of TRBD1 is not possible without DNA. There are 16 residues in the CDR3. CDR1 is SGHAT and CDR2 is FQNNGV in the germline V gene. The CDR3 here is CASSLMSRSGANVLTF.

The CDR3 is CASSSRGTDENEQFF. This chain joins TRBV11-1 and TRBJ2-1; TCRdb's D call, TRBD2, is unchecked because there is no DNA. The CDR3 totals 15 residues. Germline V lookup: CDR1 SGHAT, CDR2 FQDESV (reference sequence). Full variable domain (rest looked up from reference TRBV11-1 and TRBJ2-1): EAEVAQSPRYKITEKSQAVAFWCDPISGHATLYWYRQILGQGPELLVQFQDESVVDDSQLPKDRFSAERLKGVDSTLKIQPAELGDSAMYLCASSSRGTDENEQFFGPGTRLTVL.

The genes are TRBV20-1 and TRBJ2-7; the TCRdb D gene call, TRBD2, has no DNA to confirm it. Looked up from germline, CDR1 is DFQATT and CDR2 is SNEGSKA (reference sequence). This CDR3 is built from 19 residues. The CDR3 sequence is CSAREGSRSSGGGTYEQYF.

The V and J genes are TRBV18 and TRBJ2-7; with no DNA, the TCRdb D assignment of TRBD1 cannot be verified. The CDR3 loop spans 13 amino acids. The germline V gene encodes CDR1 KGHSH and CDR2 LQKENI. The chain's CDR3 is CASSPAGPGEQYF.

The chain is built from TRBV20-1 and TRBJ2-1; TCRdb names TRBD1, which stays unverified in the absence of DNA. Germline V lookup: CDR1 DFQATT, CDR2 SNEGSKA (reference sequence). The CDR3 totals 13 residues. The chain's CDR3 is CSAQGDPYNEQFF.

V usage is TRBV12-5 and J usage is TRBJ2-1; there is no DNA to check the TCRdb D call of TRBD1. Per germline, CDR1 LGHNT and CDR2 FRNRAP. The CDR3 loop spans 14 amino acids. The CDR3 is CASGPTGGRDEQFF.

V and J are TRBV12-5 and TRBJ2-2; TCRdb reports TRBD2, a call that lacks DNA to check it against. This CDR3 contains 16 residues. Looked up from germline, CDR1 is LGHNT and CDR2 is FRNRAP. The CDR3 sequence is CASGFSLAGDPGELFF.

The chain uses TRBV11-1 and TRBJ1-1; TCRdb calls TRBD1, which cannot be checked without DNA. This CDR3 region has 18 residues. Germline CDR1 reads SGHAT; CDR2 reads FQDESV (reference sequence). The CDR3 here is CASSLVWDRGRRDTEAFF.

V is TRBV12-3 or TRBV12-4 and J is TRBJ1-5; lacking DNA, the TRBD1 call made by TCRdb goes unchecked. The CDR3 contains 14 residues. CDR3 region: CASRDGGGLEPQHF.